Detailed here is one T cell receptor (beta chain). TCRdb passed the RT-PCR reads through MiXCR, listing each CDR3 protein once. The table lists about 700,000 distinct CDR3 sequences, 14% of them singletons. Trimming cost V 6 bases and J 4 bases, with 19 bases left between them. This CDR3 comprises 15 residues. CDR1 SGHAT and CDR2 FQNNGV come from the germline V gene. The chain is built from TRBV11-2 and TRBJ2-7; the D gene is possibly TRBD1 (6 bases). The receptor was derived from a female donor in good health, serving as a healthy control. Sequencing was performed on memory CD4+ T cells from blood. The CDR3 is CASSPSGVGSYEQYF. DNA for the CDR3: TGTGCCAGCAGTCCCTCAGGGGTAGGTTCATACGAGCAGTACTTC.